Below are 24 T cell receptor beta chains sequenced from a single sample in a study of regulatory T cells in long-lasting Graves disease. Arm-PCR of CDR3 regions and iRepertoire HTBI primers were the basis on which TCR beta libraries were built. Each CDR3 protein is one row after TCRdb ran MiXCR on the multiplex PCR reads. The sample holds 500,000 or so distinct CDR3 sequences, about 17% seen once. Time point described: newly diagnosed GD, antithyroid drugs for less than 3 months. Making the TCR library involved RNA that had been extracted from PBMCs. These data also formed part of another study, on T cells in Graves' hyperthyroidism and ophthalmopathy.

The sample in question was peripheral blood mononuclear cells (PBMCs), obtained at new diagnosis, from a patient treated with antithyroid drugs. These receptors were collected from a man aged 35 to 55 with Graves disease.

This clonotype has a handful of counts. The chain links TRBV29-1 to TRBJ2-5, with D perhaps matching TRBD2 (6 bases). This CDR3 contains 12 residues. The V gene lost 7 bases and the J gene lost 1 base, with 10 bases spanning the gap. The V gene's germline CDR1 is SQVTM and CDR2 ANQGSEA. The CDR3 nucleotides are TGCAGCGATAGGGACTCCCAAGAGACCCAGTACTTC. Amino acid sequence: CSDRDSQETQYF.

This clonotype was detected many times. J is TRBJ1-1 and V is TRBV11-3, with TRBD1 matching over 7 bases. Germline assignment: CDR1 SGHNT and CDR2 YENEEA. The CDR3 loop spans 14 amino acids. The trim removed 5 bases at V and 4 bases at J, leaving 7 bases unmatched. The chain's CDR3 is CASSPPQGVTEAFF. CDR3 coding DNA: TGTGCCAGCAGCCCACCCCAGGGGGTCACTGAAGCTTTCTTT. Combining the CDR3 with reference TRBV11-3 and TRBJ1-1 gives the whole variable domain EAGVVQSPRYKIIEKKQPVAFWCNPISGHNTLYWYLQNLGQGPELLIRYENEEAVDDSQLPKDRFSAERLKGVDSTLKIQPAELGDSAVYLCASSPPQGVTEAFFGQGTRLTVV.

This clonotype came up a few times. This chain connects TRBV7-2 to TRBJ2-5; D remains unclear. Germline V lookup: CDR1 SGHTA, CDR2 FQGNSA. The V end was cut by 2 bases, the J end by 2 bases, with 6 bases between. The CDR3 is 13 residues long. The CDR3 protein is CASSLIQQETQYF. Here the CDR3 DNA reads TGTGCCAGCAGCTTAATTCAGCAAGAGACCCAGTACTTC.

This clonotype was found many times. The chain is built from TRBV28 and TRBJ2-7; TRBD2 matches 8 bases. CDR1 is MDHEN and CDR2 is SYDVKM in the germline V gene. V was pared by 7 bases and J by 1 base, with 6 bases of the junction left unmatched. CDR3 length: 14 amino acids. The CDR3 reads CASNRLAQSYEQYF. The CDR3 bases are TGTGCCAGCAACAGACTAGCGCAATCCTACGAGCAGTACTTC. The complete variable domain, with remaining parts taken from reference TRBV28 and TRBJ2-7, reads DVKVTQSSRYLVKRTGEKVFLECVQDMDHENMFWYRQDPGLGLRLIYFSYDVKMKEKGDIPEGYSVSREKKERFSLILESASTNQTSMYLCASNRLAQSYEQYFGPGTRLTVT.

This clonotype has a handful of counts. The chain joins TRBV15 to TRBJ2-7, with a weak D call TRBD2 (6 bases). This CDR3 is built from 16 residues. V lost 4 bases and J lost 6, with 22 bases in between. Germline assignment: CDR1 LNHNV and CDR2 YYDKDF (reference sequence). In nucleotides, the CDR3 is TGTGCCACCAGCAAACCAGGTCGAGGAGGGATCGCCGAGCAGTACTTC. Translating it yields CATSKPGRGGIAEQYF. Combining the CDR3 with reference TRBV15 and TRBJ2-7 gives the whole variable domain DAMVIQNPRYQVTQFGKPVTLSCSQTLNHNVMYWYQQKSSQAPKLLFHYYDKDFNNEADTPDNFQSRRPNTSFCFLDIRSPGLGDTAMYLCATSKPGRGGIAEQYFGPGTRLTVT.

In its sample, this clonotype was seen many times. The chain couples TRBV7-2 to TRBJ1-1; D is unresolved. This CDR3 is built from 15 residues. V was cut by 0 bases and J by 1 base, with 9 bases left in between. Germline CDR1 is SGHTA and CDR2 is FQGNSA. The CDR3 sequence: CASSLAHAWNTEAFF. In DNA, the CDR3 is TGTGCCAGCAGCTTAGCCCATGCGTGGAACACTGAAGCTTTCTTT.

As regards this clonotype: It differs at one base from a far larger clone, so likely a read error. CDR3 coding DNA: TGTGCCAGCAGCCCGGACAGGGACAATGAGCGGTTCTTC. Its protein is CASSPDRDNERFF. The V and J genes are TRBV2 and TRBJ2-1; the match to TRBD1 covers 8 bases. Germline V gene data show CDR1 as SNHLY and CDR2 as FYNNEI. This CDR3 is built from 13 residues.

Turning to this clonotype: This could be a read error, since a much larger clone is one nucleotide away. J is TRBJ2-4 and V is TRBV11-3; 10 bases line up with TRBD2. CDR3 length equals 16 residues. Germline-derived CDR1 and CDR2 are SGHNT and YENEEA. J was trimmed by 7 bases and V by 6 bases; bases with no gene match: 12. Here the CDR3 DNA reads TGTGCCAGCAGATTGCAGTCTAGCGGGAGAAGGAACATTCAGTACTTC. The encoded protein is CASRLQSSGRRNIQYF.

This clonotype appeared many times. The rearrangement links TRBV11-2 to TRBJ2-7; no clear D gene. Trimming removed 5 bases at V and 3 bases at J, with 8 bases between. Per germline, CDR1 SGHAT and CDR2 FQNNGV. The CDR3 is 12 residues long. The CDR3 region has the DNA TGTGCCAGCAGCCTCGCACTCTACGAGCAGTACTTC. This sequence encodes CASSLALYEQYF.

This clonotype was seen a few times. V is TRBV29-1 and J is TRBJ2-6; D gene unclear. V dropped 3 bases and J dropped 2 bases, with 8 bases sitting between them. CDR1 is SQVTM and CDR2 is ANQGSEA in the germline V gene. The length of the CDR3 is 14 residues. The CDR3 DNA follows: TGCAGCGTTGACCTTCCCCCTGGGGCCAACGTCCTGACTTTC. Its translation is CSVDLPPGANVLTF. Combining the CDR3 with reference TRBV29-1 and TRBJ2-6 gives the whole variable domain SAVISQKPSRDICQRGTSLTIQCQVDSQVTMMFWYRQQPGQSLTLIATANQGSEATYESGFVIDKFPISRPNLTFSTLTVSNMSPEDSSIYLCSVDLPPGANVLTFGAGSRLTVL.

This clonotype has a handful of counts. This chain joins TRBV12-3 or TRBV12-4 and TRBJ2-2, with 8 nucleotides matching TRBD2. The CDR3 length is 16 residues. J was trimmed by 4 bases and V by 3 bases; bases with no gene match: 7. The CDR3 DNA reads TGTGCCAGCAGTTTCACGGGAGGGTTGGGCACCGGGGAGCTGTTTTTT. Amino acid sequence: CASSFTGGLGTGELFF.

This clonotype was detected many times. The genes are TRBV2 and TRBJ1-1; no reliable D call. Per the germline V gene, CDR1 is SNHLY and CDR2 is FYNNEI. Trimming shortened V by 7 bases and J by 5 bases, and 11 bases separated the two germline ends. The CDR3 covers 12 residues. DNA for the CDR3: TGTGCCAGCACTGACGCAGGTACTGAAGCTTTCTTT. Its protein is CASTDAGTEAFF.

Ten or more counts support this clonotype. The CDR3 reads CASSPRLAGDTQYF. The CDR3 coding sequence is TGTGCCAGCAGCCCCAGACTAGCAGGAGATACGCAGTATTTT. The chain joins TRBV9 to TRBJ2-3, with 7 bases fitting TRBD2. CDR1 SGDLS and CDR2 YYNGEE come from the germline V gene. The CDR3 has 14 residues. V gave up 4 bases and J gave up 5 bases; unmatched junction bases: 7.

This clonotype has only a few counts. This CDR3 is CASSLEVMNTEAFF. The CDR3 bases are TGTGCCAGCAGTTTAGAGGTTATGAACACTGAAGCTTTCTTT. The J gene is TRBJ1-1, the V gene TRBV12-3 or TRBV12-4; D not certain. The CDR3 totals 14 residues. V was clipped by 1 base and J by 0 bases, with 6 bases between them.

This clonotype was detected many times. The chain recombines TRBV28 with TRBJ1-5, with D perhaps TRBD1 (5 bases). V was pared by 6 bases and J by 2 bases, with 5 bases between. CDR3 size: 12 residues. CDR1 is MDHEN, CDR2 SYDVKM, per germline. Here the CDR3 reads CASRGGNQPQHF. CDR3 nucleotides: TGTGCCAGCAGAGGGGGCAATCAGCCCCAGCATTTT. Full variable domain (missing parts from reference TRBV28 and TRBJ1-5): DVKVTQSSRYLVKRTGEKVFLECVQDMDHENMFWYRQDPGLGLRLIYFSYDVKMKEKGDIPEGYSVSREKKERFSLILESASTNQTSMYLCASRGGNQPQHFGDGTRLSIL.

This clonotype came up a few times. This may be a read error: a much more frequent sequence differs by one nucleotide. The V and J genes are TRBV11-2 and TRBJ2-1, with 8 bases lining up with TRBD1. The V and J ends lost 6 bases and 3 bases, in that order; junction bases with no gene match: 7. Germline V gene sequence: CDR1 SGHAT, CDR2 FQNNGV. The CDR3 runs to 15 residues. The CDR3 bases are TGTGCCAGCAGTTCAGACAGGGGTGACTACAATGAGCAGTTCTTC. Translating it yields CASSSDRGDYNEQFF. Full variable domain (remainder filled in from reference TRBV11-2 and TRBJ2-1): EAGVAQSPRYKIIEKRQSVAFWCNPISGHATLYWYQQILGQGPKLLIQFQNNGVVDDSQLPKDRFSAERLKGVDSTLKIQPAKLEDSAVYLCASSSDRGDYNEQFFGPGTRLTVL.

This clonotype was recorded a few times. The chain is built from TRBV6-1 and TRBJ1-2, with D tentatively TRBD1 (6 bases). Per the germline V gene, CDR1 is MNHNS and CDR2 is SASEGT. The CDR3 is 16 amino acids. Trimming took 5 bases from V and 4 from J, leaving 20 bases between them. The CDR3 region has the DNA TGTGCCAGCAGTCCTACCGCACAGGGAGGAACCTATGGCTACACCTTC. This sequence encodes CASSPTAQGGTYGYTF.

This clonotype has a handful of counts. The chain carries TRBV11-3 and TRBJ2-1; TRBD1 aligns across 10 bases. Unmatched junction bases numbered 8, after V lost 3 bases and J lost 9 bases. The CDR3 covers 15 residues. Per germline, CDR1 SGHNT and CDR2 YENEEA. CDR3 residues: CASSLGDRGVGEQFF. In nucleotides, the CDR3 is TGTGCCAGCAGCTTGGGGGACAGGGGCGTCGGTGAGCAGTTCTTC.

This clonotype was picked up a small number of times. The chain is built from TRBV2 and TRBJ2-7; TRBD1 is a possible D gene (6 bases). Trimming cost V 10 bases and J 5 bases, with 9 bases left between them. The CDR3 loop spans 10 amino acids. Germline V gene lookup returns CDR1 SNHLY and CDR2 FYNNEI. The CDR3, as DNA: TGTGCCATCCAGGGGAACGAGCAGTACTTC. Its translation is CAIQGNEQYF.

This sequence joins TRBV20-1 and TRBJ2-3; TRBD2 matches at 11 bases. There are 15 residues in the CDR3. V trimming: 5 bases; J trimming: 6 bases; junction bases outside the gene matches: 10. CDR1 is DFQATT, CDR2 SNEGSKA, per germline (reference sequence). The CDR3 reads CSAPHRTSGSDTQYF. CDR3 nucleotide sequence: TGCAGTGCTCCCCATAGGACTAGCGGGTCGGATACGCAGTATTTT.

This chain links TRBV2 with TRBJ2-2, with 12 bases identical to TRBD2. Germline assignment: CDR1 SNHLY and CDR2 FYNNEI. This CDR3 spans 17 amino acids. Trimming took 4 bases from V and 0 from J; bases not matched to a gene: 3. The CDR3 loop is CASSATSGSTNTGELFF. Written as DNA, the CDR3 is TGTGCCAGCAGTGCGACTAGCGGGAGTACGAACACCGGGGAGCTGTTTTTT.

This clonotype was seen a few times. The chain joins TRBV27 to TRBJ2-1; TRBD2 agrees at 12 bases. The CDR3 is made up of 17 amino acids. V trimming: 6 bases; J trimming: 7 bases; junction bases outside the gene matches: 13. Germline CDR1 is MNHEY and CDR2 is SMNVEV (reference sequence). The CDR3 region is CASSKRLAGVLVNEQFF. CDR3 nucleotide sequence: TGTGCCAGCAGCAAACGACTAGCGGGAGTTTTGGTGAATGAGCAGTTCTTC.

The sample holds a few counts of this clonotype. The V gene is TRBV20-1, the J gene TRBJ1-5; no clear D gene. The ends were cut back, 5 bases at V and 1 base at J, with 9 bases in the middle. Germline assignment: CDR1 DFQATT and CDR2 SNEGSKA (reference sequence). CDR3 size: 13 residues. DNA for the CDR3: TGCAGTGCTCCCCGGGGAAGCAATCAGCCCCAGCATTTT. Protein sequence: CSAPRGSNQPQHF.

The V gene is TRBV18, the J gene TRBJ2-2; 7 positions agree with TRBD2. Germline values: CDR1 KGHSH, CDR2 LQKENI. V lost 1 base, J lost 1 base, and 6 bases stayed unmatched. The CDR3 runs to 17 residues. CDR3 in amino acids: CASSPLRLAVNTGELFF. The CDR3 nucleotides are TGTGCCAGCTCACCACTTCGTCTAGCGGTGAACACCGGGGAGCTGTTTTTT. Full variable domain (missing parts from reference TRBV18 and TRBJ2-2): NAGVMQNPRHLVRRRGQEARLRCSPMKGHSHVYWYRQLPEEGLKFMVYLQKENIIDESGMPKERFSAEFPKEGPSILRIQQVVRGDSAAYFCASSPLRLAVNTGELFFGEGSRLTVL.